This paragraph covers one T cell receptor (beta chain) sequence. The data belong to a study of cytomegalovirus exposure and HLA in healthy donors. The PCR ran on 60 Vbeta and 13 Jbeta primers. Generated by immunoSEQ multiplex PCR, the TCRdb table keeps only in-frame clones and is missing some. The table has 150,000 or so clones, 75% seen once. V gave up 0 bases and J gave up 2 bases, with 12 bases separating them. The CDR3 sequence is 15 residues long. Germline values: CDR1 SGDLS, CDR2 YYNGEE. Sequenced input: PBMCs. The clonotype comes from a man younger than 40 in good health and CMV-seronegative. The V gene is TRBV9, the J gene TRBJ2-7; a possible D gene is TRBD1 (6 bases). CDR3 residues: CASSVGGGSAYEQYF. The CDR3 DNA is TGTGCCAGCAGCGTAGGAGGGGGATCCGCCTACGAGCAGTACTTC.